This record covers a single T cell receptor (beta chain). Its antigen is still unknown. The record originates from a study of radiation and T cells in renal cell carcinoma. Germline V gene lookup returns CDR1 LNHDA and CDR2 SQIVND (reference sequence). Trimming took 9 bases from V and 10 from J; bases not matched to a gene: 13. The CDR3 is 14 residues long. The time point is: blood 4 weeks post-SBRT, at nephrectomy. This sample's treatment: 15 Gy SBRT to primary tumor, nephrectomy 4 weeks later. Nephrectomy followed 15 Gy stereotactic body radiation by 4 weeks. Sequencing was performed with immunoSEQ multiplex PCR; in TCRdb, only in-frame clones are kept and a portion is missing. The sample shows about 77,000 clones, less than 85% of them seen only once. Study results and caveats: From baseline, blood top tumor clonotypes peaked at 2 weeks post-radiation.

The TCR was taken from a woman aged 55-69 years with renal cell carcinoma. The genes are TRBV19 and TRBJ2-1; the match to TRBD1 covers 9 bases. Sequences were derived from blood, sampled from a patient whose treatment included radiotherapy and nephrectomy. The CDR3 reads CASRRQGDNLEQFF. For the CDR3, the DNA is TGTGCCAGCAGGAGACAGGGGGACAATTTAGAGCAGTTCTTC.